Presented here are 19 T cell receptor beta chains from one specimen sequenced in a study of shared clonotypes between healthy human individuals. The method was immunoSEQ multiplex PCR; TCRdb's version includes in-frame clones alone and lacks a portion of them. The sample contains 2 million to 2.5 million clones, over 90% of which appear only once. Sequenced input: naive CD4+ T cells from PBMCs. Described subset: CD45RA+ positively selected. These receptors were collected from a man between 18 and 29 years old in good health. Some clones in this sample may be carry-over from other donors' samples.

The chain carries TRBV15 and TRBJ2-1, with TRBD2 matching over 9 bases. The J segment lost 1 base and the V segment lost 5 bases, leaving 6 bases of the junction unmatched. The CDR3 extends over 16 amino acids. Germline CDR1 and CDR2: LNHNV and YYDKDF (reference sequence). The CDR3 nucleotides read TGTGCCACCAGCCTGGGACTAGCACGATCCTACAATGAGCAGTTCTTC. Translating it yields CATSLGLARSYNEQFF.

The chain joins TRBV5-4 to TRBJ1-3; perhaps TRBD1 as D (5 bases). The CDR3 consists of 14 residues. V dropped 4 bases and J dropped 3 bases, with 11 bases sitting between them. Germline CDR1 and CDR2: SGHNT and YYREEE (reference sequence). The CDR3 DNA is TGTGCCAGCAGCCCCGGGACGGGTGGAAACACCATATATTTT. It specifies CASSPGTGGNTIYF.

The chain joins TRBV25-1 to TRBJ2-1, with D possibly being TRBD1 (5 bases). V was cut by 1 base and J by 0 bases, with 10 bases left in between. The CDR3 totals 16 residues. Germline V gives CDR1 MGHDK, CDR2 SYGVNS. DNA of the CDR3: TGTGCCAGCAGTGAATTTACAGGAAGCTCCTACAATGAGCAGTTCTTC. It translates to CASSEFTGSSYNEQFF.

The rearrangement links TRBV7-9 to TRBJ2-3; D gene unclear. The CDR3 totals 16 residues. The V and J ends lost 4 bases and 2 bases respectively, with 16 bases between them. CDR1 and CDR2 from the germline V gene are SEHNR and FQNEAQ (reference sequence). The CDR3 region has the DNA TGTGCCAGCAGCTCCCACCCTTTTGGCTACACAGATACGCAGTATTTT. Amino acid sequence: CASSSHPFGYTDTQYF.

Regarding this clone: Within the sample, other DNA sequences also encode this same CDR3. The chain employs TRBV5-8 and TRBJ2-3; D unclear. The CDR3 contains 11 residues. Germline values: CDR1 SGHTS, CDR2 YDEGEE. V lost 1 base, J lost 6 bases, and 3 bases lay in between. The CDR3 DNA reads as TGTGCCAGCAGCTTGAGCGATACGCAGTATTTT. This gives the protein CASSLSDTQYF.

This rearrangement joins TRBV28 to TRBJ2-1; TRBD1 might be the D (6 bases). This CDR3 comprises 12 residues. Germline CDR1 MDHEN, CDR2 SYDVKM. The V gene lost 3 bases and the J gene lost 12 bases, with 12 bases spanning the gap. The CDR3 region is CASSFPDSGQFF. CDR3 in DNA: TGTGCCAGCAGTTTCCCGGACAGTGGGCAGTTCTTC. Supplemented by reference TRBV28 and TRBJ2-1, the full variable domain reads DVKVTQSSRYLVKRTGEKVFLECVQDMDHENMFWYRQDPGLGLRLIYFSYDVKMKEKGDIPEGYSVSREKKERFSLILESASTNQTSMYLCASSFPDSGQFFGPGTRLTVL.

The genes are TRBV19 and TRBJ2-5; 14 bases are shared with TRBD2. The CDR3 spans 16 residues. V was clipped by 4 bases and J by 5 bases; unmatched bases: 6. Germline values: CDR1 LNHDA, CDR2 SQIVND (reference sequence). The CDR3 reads CASSRGTSGSWETQYF. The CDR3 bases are TGTGCCAGTAGTAGGGGGACTAGCGGGAGTTGGGAGACCCAGTACTTC.

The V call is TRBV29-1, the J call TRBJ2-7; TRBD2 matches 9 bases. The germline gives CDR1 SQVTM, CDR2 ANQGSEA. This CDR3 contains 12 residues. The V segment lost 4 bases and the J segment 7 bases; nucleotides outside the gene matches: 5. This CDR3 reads CSVGGRAGEQYF. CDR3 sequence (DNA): TGCAGCGTTGGCGGGAGGGCAGGTGAGCAGTACTTC.

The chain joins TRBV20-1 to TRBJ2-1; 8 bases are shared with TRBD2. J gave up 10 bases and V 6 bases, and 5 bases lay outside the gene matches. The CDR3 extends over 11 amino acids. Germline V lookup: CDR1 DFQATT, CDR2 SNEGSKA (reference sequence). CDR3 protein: CSAKRLAEQFF. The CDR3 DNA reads TGCAGTGCCAAGAGACTAGCGGAGCAGTTCTTC.

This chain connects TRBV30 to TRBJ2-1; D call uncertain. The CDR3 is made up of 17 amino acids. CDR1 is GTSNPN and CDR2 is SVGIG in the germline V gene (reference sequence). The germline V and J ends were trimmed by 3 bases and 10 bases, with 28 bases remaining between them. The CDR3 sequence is CAWRKGPPTVAGREQFF. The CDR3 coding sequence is TGTGCCTGGAGGAAGGGTCCGCCTACCGTAGCCGGGCGGGAGCAGTTCTTC.

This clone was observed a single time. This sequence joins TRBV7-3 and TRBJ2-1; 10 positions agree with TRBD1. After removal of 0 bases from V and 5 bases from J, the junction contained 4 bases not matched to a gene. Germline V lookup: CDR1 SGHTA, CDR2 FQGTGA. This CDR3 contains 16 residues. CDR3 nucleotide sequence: TGTGCCAGCAGCTTAACGCGGGACAGGGGTCACAATGAGCAGTTCTTC. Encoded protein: CASSLTRDRGHNEQFF.

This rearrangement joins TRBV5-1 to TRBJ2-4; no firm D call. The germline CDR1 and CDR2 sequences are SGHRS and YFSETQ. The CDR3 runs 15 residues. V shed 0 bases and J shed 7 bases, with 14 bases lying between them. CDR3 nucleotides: TGCGCCAGCAGCTTGGTATCATCTAAAGGCAACATTCAGTACTTC. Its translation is CASSLVSSKGNIQYF.

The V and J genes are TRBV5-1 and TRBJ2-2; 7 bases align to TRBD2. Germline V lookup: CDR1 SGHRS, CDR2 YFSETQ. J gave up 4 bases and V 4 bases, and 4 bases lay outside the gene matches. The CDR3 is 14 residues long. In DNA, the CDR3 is TGCGCCAGCAGCGATCCGGGAGGCACCGGGGAGCTGTTTTTT. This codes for CASSDPGGTGELFF.

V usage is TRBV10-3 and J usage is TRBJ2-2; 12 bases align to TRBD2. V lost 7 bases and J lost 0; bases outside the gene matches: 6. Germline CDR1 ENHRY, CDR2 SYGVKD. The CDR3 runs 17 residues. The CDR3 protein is CAIMRLAGVSNTGELFF. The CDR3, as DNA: TGTGCCATCATGCGACTAGCGGGAGTTTCGAACACCGGGGAGCTGTTTTTT.

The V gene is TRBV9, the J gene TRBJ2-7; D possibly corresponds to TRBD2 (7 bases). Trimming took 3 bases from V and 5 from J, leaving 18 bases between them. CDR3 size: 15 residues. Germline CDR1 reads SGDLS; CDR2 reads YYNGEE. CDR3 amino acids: CASSEGGGVRHEQYF. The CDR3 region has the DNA TGTGCCAGCAGCGAGGGGGGAGGGGTCCGCCACGAGCAGTACTTC. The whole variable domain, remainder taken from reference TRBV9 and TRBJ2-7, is DSGVTQTPKHLITATGQRVTLRCSPRSGDLSVYWYQQSLDQGLQFLIQYYNGEERAKGNILERFSAQQFPDLHSELNLSSLELGDSALYFCASSEGGGVRHEQYFGPGTRLTVT.

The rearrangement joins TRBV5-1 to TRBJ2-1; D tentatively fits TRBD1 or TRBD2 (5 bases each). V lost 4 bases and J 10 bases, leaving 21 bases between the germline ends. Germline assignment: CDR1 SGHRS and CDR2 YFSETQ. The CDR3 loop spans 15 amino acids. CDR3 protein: CASSLAGTVGFEQFF. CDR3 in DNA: TGCGCCAGCAGCCTGGCCGGGACCGTGGGATTCGAGCAGTTCTTC.

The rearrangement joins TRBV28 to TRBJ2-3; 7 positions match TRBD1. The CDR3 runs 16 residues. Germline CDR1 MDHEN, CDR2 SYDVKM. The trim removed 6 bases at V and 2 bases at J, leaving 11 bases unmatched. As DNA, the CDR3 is TGTGCCAGCAGGCCTAGCAGGGACAGAGTCACAGATACGCAGTATTTT. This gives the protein CASRPSRDRVTDTQYF. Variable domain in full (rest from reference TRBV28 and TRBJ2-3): DVKVTQSSRYLVKRTGEKVFLECVQDMDHENMFWYRQDPGLGLRLIYFSYDVKMKEKGDIPEGYSVSREKKERFSLILESASTNQTSMYLCASRPSRDRVTDTQYFGPGTRLTVL.

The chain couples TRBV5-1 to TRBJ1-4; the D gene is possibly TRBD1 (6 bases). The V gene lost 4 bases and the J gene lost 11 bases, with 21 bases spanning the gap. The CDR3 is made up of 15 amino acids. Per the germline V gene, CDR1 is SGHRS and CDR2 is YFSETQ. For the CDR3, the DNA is TGCGCCAGCAGCCCTACCGGGGGCGGCCCGGGGAAACTGTTTTTT. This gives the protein CASSPTGGGPGKLFF.

CDR3 in amino acids: CASSGHRITNTGELFF. The CDR3 coding sequence is TGTGCCAGCAGCGGACACAGGATTACGAACACCGGGGAGCTGTTTTTT. The J gene is TRBJ2-2, the V gene TRBV7-9; D might be TRBD1 (5 bases). CDR1 and CDR2 from the germline V gene are SEHNR and FQNEAQ (reference sequence). This CDR3 contains 16 residues. Trimming pared 5 bases from V and 0 bases from J, leaving 13 bases between.